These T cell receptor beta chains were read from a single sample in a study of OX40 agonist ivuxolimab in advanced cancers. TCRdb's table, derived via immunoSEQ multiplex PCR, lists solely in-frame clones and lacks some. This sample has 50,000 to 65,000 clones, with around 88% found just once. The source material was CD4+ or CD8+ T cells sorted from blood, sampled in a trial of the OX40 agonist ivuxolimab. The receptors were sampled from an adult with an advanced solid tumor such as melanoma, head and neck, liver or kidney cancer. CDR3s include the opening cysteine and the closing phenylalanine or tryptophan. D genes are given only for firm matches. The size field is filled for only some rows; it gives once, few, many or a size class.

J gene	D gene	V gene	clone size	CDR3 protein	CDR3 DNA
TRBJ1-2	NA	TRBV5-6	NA	CASSQGSFRPDYGYTF	TGTGCCAGCAGCCAGGGGAGTTTCCGCCCGGACTATGGCTACACCTTC
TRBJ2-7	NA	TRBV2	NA	CASTTGYEQYF	TGTGCCAGCACTACAGGTTACGAGCAGTACTTC
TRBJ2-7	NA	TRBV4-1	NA	CASSQGLRAAVYEQYF	TGCGCCAGCAGCCAAGGGTTGCGGGCGGCGGTCTACGAGCAGTACTTC
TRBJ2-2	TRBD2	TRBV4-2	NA	CASSQRLAGNTGELFF	TGTGCCAGCAGCCAACGACTAGCGGGAAACACCGGGGAGCTGTTTTTT
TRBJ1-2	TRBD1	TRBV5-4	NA	CASSPRDRNYGYTF	TGTGCCAGCAGCCCCCGGGACAGAAACTATGGCTACACCTTC
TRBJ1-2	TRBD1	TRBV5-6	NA	CASSPGDRDGNYGYTF	TGTGCCAGCAGCCCAGGGGACAGGGACGGGAACTATGGCTACACCTTC
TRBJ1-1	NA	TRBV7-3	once	CASSLGRITEAFF	TGTGCCAGCAGCTTAGGCAGGATCACTGAAGCTTTCTTT
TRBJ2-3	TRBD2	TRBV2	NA	CASGSPSGRTDTQYF	TGTGCCAGCGGCTCTCCTAGCGGGAGAACAGATACGCAGTATTTT
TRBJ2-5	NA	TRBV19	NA	CASSLGWGQETQYF	TGTGCCAGTAGCCTTGGGTGGGGCCAAGAGACCCAGTACTTC
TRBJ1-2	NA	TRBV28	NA	CASRQTNYGYTF	TGTGCCAGCAGACAAACCAACTATGGCTACACCTTC
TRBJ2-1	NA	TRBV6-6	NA	CASSYHRDNEQFF	TGTGCCAGCAGTTACCACCGAGACAATGAGCAGTTCTTC
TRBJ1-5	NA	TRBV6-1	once	CASSRPRGPRESQHF	TGTGCCAGCAGTAGACCAAGGGGACCGCGGGAGTCCCAGCATTTT
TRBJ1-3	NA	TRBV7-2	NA	CASSPHSPQAPGSAIYF	TGTGCCAGCAGCCCCCACTCCCCACAGGCACCGGGTAGCGCCATATATTTT